The 30 T cell receptor beta chains in this list originate from one sample, sequenced in a study of OX40 agonist ivuxolimab in advanced cancers. The assay was immunoSEQ multiplex PCR, and TCRdb's table has in-frame clones only and misses some. In the table there are more than 65,000 clones, 65% to 90% of which are singletons. The sequenced sample was CD4+ or CD8+ T cells sorted from blood, obtained in a trial of the OX40 agonist ivuxolimab. These receptors were taken from an adult with an advanced solid tumor such as melanoma, head and neck, liver or kidney cancer.

This clone was found once. This chain uses TRBV6-1 with TRBJ2-5; D may be TRBD2 (5 bases). The CDR3 contains 15 residues. Germline V lookup: CDR1 MNHNS, CDR2 SASEGT. The V end was cut by 4 bases, the J end by 2 bases, with 14 bases between. CDR3 DNA: TGTGCCAGCAGTGTAGGACCGACGGGGCAAGAGACCCAGTACTTC. Protein: CASSVGPTGQETQYF.

The chain recombines TRBV5-1 with TRBJ1-5, with a possible D match to TRBD1 (6 bases). V gave up 2 bases and J gave up 7 bases, with 13 bases separating them. CDR1 is SGHRS, CDR2 YFSETQ, per germline. The CDR3 contains 14 residues. Written as DNA, the CDR3 is TGCGCCAGCAGCTTTACAGGGTTAGGACAGCCCCAGCATTTT. It codes for CASSFTGLGQPQHF. The entire variable domain, with the rest obtained from reference TRBV5-1 and TRBJ1-5, is as follows: KAGVTQTPRYLIKTRGQQVTLSCSPISGHRSVSWYQQTPGQGLQFLFEYFSETQRNKGNFPGRFSGRQFSNSRSEMNVSTLELGDSALYLCASSFTGLGQPQHFGDGTRLSIL.

This clone showed up just a few times. V and J are TRBV5-1 and TRBJ1-3; D is ambiguous. V shed 0 bases and J shed 0 bases, with 10 bases lying between them. The CDR3 has 16 amino acids. Germline lookup yields CDR1 SGHRS and CDR2 YFSETQ. CDR3 protein: CASSLAGPSSGNTIYF. As DNA, the CDR3 is TGCGCCAGCAGCTTGGCCGGTCCGAGCTCTGGAAACACCATATATTTT.

The chain employs TRBV5-1 and TRBJ1-1, with 11 positions matching TRBD1. The germline CDR1 and CDR2 sequences are SGHRS and YFSETQ. Unmatched junction bases numbered 6, after V lost 4 bases and J lost 4 bases. The CDR3 totals 15 residues. The CDR3 DNA reads TGCGCCAGCAGCCCGACGGACAGGGGGCTCACTGAAGCTTTCTTT. It is translated as CASSPTDRGLTEAFF.

The rearrangement links TRBV7-2 to TRBJ1-6; 8 nucleotides match TRBD1. The CDR3 consists of 13 residues. The J segment lost 10 bases and the V segment lost 4 bases, leaving 3 bases of the junction unmatched. Germline assignment: CDR1 SGHTA and CDR2 FQGNSA. The chain's CDR3 is CASSSTGGSPLHF. The CDR3 nucleotides are TGTGCCAGCAGCTCTACAGGGGGATCACCCCTCCACTTT. The full variable domain, with the rest looked up from reference TRBV7-2 and TRBJ1-6, is GAGVSQSPSNKVTEKGKDVELRCDPISGHTALYWYRQSLGQGLEFLIYFQGNSAPDKSGLPSDRFSAERTGGSVSTLTIQRTQQEDSAVYLCASSSTGGSPLHFGNGTRLTVT.

This chain uses TRBV19 with TRBJ1-3; the D gene is possibly TRBD1 (5 bases). The CDR3 totals 14 residues. The V gene lost 5 bases and the J gene lost 3 bases, with 11 bases spanning the gap. Germline V gene data show CDR1 as LNHDA and CDR2 as SQIVND (reference sequence). The CDR3 sequence: CASSLDRVGNTIYF. Written as DNA, the CDR3 is TGTGCCAGTAGTCTCGACAGAGTTGGAAACACCATATATTTT.

This chain links TRBV6-1 with TRBJ1-2, with D perhaps matching TRBD1 (5 bases). Germline loops: CDR1 MNHNS, CDR2 SASEGT. V gave up 3 bases and J gave up 4 bases, with 12 bases separating them. The CDR3 has 14 residues. The CDR3 DNA reads as TGTGCCAGCAGTGAGACAGTTCTGAGCTATGGCTACACCTTC. The encoded protein is CASSETVLSYGYTF.

The J gene is TRBJ2-1, the V gene TRBV10-1, with D unclear. The CDR3 contains 15 residues. Per germline, CDR1 WNHNN and CDR2 SYGVQD (reference sequence). V gave up 4 bases and J gave up 1 base, with 11 bases separating them. The CDR3: CASSGRLDSYNEQFF. The DNA for the CDR3 is TGCGCCAGCAGTGGTAGACTGGATTCCTACAATGAGCAGTTCTTC.

The chain couples TRBV5-6 to TRBJ2-3; D gene uncertain. The CDR3 runs 15 residues. CDR1 and CDR2 (germline): SGHDT, YYEEEE. Trimming removed 0 bases at V and 0 bases at J, with 8 bases between. The CDR3 loop reads CASSLAQTSTDTQYF. In nucleotides, the CDR3 is TGTGCCAGCAGCTTGGCCCAGACTAGCACAGATACGCAGTATTTT. The full variable domain, in which reference TRBV5-6 and TRBJ2-3 provide the parts outside the CDR3, is DAGVTQSPTHLIKTRGQQVTLRCSPKSGHDTVSWYQQALGQGPQFIFQYYEEEERQRGNFPDRFSGHQFPNYSSELNVNALLLGDSALYLCASSLAQTSTDTQYFGPGTRLTVL.

This rearrangement joins TRBV21-1 to TRBJ1-1; TRBD1, as called in the table, went unchecked against the DNA. TRBV21-1 is shown as a pseudogene. This CDR3 contains 18 residues. CDR3 nucleotide sequence: TGTGCCAGCAGCAAAGCGCCTAGGACAGGGGGCCGGGGCACTGAAGCTTTCTTT. It specifies CASSKAPRTGGRGTEAFF.

This clone was counted between two and nine times. V usage is TRBV4-2 and J usage is TRBJ2-1, with 11 bases lining up with TRBD2. Per the germline V gene, CDR1 is LGHNA and CDR2 is YNFKEQ. The V and J ends lost 2 bases and 8 bases, in that order; junction bases with no gene match: 11. The CDR3 is 17 residues long. This CDR3 reads CASSQLSSGGSGDEQFF. CDR3 bases: TGTGCCAGCAGCCAATTGTCTAGCGGGGGGTCCGGGGATGAGCAGTTCTTC.

The chain joins TRBV18 to TRBJ1-5, with no clear D. This CDR3 comprises 15 residues. Per germline, CDR1 KGHSH and CDR2 LQKENI. V was clipped by 0 bases and J by 2 bases, with 8 bases between them. In DNA, the CDR3 is TGTGCCAGCTCACCACCCGCAGGAGGCAATCAGCCCCAGCATTTT. Protein sequence: CASSPPAGGNQPQHF.

The rearrangement uses TRBV11-2 and TRBJ1-1, with D unclear. The CDR3 is made up of 14 amino acids. The germline gives CDR1 SGHAT, CDR2 FQNNGV. The V gene lost 2 bases and the J gene lost 0 bases, with 7 bases spanning the gap. The CDR3 loop is CASSLSTLNTEAFF. Here the CDR3 DNA reads TGTGCCAGCAGCTTATCGACTTTGAACACTGAAGCTTTCTTT.

The DNA for the CDR3 is TGTGCCAGTACACAGGTTTCGGGTTATGGCTACACCTTC. Translated: CASTQVSGYGYTF. V is TRBV9 and J is TRBJ1-2; TRBD1 might be the D (5 bases). The germline V and J ends were trimmed by 8 bases and 5 bases, with 16 bases remaining between them. CDR1 is SGDLS and CDR2 is YYNGEE in the germline V gene. This CDR3 contains 13 residues.

The rearrangement links TRBV11-2 to TRBJ1-2; maybe TRBD1 (6 bases). V was trimmed by 4 bases and J by 8 bases, leaving 23 bases between them. This CDR3 comprises 16 residues. The germline gives CDR1 SGHAT, CDR2 FQNNGV. The CDR3 region is CASSSRGAGAGQGYTF. As DNA, the CDR3 is TGTGCCAGCAGCTCGAGGGGGGCCGGGGCAGGGCAAGGCTACACCTTC.

The chain employs TRBV4-1 and TRBJ2-3; D unclear. CDR3 length equals 13 residues. Trimming stripped 0 bases from V and 4 bases from J, with 5 bases between. CDR1 and CDR2 (germline): MGHRA, YSYEKL. In nucleotides, the CDR3 is TGCGCCAGCAGCCAAGAAAGTTCAGATACGCAGTATTTT. Translated, it gives CASSQESSDTQYF.

CDR3 sequence: CASSVATGESGNTIYF. CDR3 bases: TGTGCCAGCAGCGTAGCTACAGGGGAATCTGGAAACACCATATATTTT. This chain uses TRBV9 with TRBJ1-3; 7 positions agree with TRBD1. CDR3 size: 16 residues. Germline trimming cut 0 bases from V and 1 base from J; bases unmatched to any gene: 4. Per the germline V gene, CDR1 is SGDLS and CDR2 is YYNGEE.

V gene TRBV25-1 combines with J gene TRBJ2-1, with TRBD1 identical over 10 bases. Germline-derived CDR1 and CDR2 are MGHDK and SYGVNS. Trimming at V came to 3 bases and at J to 9 bases, leaving 8 bases not matched to a gene. This CDR3 region has 15 residues. The chain's CDR3 is CASSDPGTGDVEQFF. The CDR3 DNA reads as TGTGCCAGCAGTGATCCCGGGACAGGGGACGTTGAGCAGTTCTTC.

The gene calls are TRBV7-3 and TRBJ2-3; D is unclear. Germline CDR1 is SGHTA and CDR2 is FQGTGA. V was trimmed by 7 bases and J by 6 bases, leaving 17 bases between them. CDR3 length: 14 residues. In DNA form, the CDR3 reads TGTGCCAGCAACGCCCGGGCCGGGCGTGATACGCAGTATTTT. Its translation is CASNARAGRDTQYF. The whole variable domain, remainder taken from reference TRBV7-3 and TRBJ2-3, is GAGVSQTPSNKVTEKGKYVELRCDPISGHTALYWYRQSLGQGPEFLIYFQGTGAADDSGLPNDRFFAVRPEGSVSTLKIQRTERGDSAVYLCASNARAGRDTQYFGPGTRLTVL.

V usage is TRBV28 and J usage is TRBJ2-1; the match to TRBD1 covers 7 bases. V dropped 5 bases and J dropped 5; count of bases not matched to a gene: 12. The CDR3 runs 16 residues. Germline CDR1 is MDHEN and CDR2 is SYDVKM. CDR3 residues: CASSRNPQGRNNEQFF. The CDR3 region has the DNA TGTGCCAGCAGTCGCAACCCACAGGGGCGGAACAATGAGCAGTTCTTC.

This clone was seen only a few times. This chain uses TRBV6-4 with TRBJ2-2; the D call may be TRBD1 or TRBD2 (5 bases each). This CDR3 has 14 amino acids. The V end was cut by 3 bases, the J end by 6 bases, with 11 bases between. CDR1 is MRHNA, CDR2 SNTAGT, per germline. The CDR3: CASSEVLGAGELFF. For the CDR3, the DNA is TGTGCCAGCAGTGAAGTTCTGGGGGCCGGGGAGCTGTTTTTT.

V and J are TRBV6-5 and TRBJ1-5; a possible D gene is TRBD1 (6 bases). V dropped 3 bases and J dropped 6 bases, with 9 bases sitting between them. This CDR3 has 13 residues. In germline, CDR1 is MNHEY, CDR2 SVGAGI. The CDR3 reads CASSYEGGQPQHF. CDR3 bases: TGTGCCAGCAGTTATGAGGGGGGTCAGCCCCAGCATTTT.

The rearrangement joins TRBV11-2 to TRBJ2-2; tentative D call: TRBD1 (6 bases). V was shortened by 5 bases and J by 0 bases, with 7 bases between the two germline ends. Germline-derived CDR1 and CDR2 are SGHAT and FQNNGV. The CDR3 loop spans 14 amino acids. The CDR3 region is CASSPGANTGELFF. CDR3 sequence (DNA): TGTGCCAGCAGCCCAGGGGCGAACACCGGGGAGCTGTTTTTT. Filled out from reference TRBV11-2 and TRBJ2-2, the complete variable domain reads EAGVAQSPRYKIIEKRQSVAFWCNPISGHATLYWYQQILGQGPKLLIQFQNNGVVDDSQLPKDRFSAERLKGVDSTLKIQPAKLEDSAVYLCASSPGANTGELFFGEGSRLTVL.

V usage is TRBV6-5 and J usage is TRBJ1-6, with unresolved D. V lost 6 bases, J lost 5 bases, and 11 bases lay in between. From germline, CDR1 is MNHEY and CDR2 SVGAGI. The CDR3 has 14 residues. CDR3 protein: CASSIVADNSPLHF. Here the CDR3 DNA reads TGTGCCAGCAGCATTGTGGCAGATAATTCACCCCTCCACTTT.

This clone appeared a single time. Other DNA sequences in this specimen translate into the identical CDR3. The chain employs TRBV18 and TRBJ2-2; D unresolved. Trimming took off 0 bases at V and 5 bases at J, with 4 bases between the two ends. Per germline, CDR1 KGHSH and CDR2 LQKENI. This CDR3 has 13 residues. CDR3 sequence (DNA): TGTGCCAGCTCACCACCGGGAACCGGGGAGCTGTTTTTT. Its protein product is CASSPPGTGELFF.

The J gene is TRBJ2-5, the V gene TRBV7-8, with D perhaps matching TRBD1 or TRBD2 (5 bases each). V was clipped by 5 bases and J by 1 base, with 14 bases between them. Germline assignment: CDR1 SGHVS and CDR2 FQNEAQ. CDR3 length: 15 amino acids. The DNA for the CDR3 is TGTGCCAGCAGCAGACGAACCGGGACCCAAGAGACCCAGTACTTC. Residues: CASSRRTGTQETQYF.

V is TRBV4-1 and J is TRBJ1-1; D unclear. Germline V gene lookup returns CDR1 MGHRA and CDR2 YSYEKL. V was clipped by 1 base and J by 4 bases, with 16 bases between them. The CDR3 has 16 residues. The chain's CDR3 is CASSQASQAGSTEAFF. CDR3 DNA sequence: TGCGCCAGCAGCCAAGCATCCCAGGCGGGGAGCACTGAAGCTTTCTTT.

The chain is built from TRBV5-1 and TRBJ2-5; 14 nucleotides align to TRBD2. Looked up from germline, CDR1 is SGHRS and CDR2 is YFSETQ. There are 17 residues in the CDR3. V lost 3 bases and J lost 2; bases outside the gene matches: 6. The CDR3 sequence is CASSWTSGGPLQETQYF. The CDR3, as DNA: TGCGCCAGCAGCTGGACTAGCGGGGGGCCTCTACAAGAGACCCAGTACTTC.

The chain joins TRBV5-1 to TRBJ2-3, with 9 bases identical to TRBD2. Germline V gives CDR1 SGHRS, CDR2 YFSETQ. The V and J ends lost 1 base and 1 base, in that order; junction bases with no gene match: 1. The CDR3 runs to 15 residues. The CDR3: CASSLRLAGTDTQYF. The DNA of the CDR3 is TGCGCCAGCAGCTTGCGACTAGCGGGCACAGATACGCAGTATTTT.

J is TRBJ1-1 and V is TRBV29-1, with 7 bases fitting TRBD1. This CDR3 is built from 18 residues. CDR1 is SQVTM, CDR2 ANQGSEA, per germline. V dropped 4 bases and J dropped 4; count of bases not matched to a gene: 21. CDR3: CSVVRGGDYSWEGTEAFF. DNA of the CDR3: TGCAGCGTTGTTCGAGGGGGCGATTATAGTTGGGAGGGCACTGAAGCTTTCTTT.